A single sample is the source of the 3 T cell receptor beta chains below, sequenced in a study of cytomegalovirus exposure and HLA in healthy donors. With 60 Vbeta and 13 Jbeta primers, the PCR was carried out. Using immunoSEQ multiplex PCR, the repertoire was profiled, and TCRdb retains in-frame clones only, with some absent. Here the sample spans roughly 120,000 clones, under 80% being singletons. The sample consisted of PBMCs. These receptors were taken from a woman in her sixties in good health and CMV-seropositive.

The chain recombines TRBV7-9 with TRBJ1-5, with TRBD1 identical over 7 bases. The V segment lost 1 base and the J segment 5 bases; nucleotides outside the gene matches: 2. CDR1 SEHNR and CDR2 FQNEAQ come from the germline V gene (reference sequence). The CDR3 covers 14 residues. The CDR3 nucleotides are TGTGCCAGCAGCTTAGGACAGGGCGATCAGCCCCAGCATTTT. It specifies CASSLGQGDQPQHF.

The genes are TRBV18 and TRBJ2-1; TRBD2 aligns across 11 bases. Trimming at V came to 3 bases and at J to 4 bases, leaving 8 bases not matched to a gene. The CDR3 loop spans 17 amino acids. The germline V gene encodes CDR1 KGHSH and CDR2 LQKENI. The CDR3: CASSPPTRLAGYNEQFF. CDR3 nucleotides: TGTGCCAGCTCACCGCCGACGCGACTAGCGGGGTACAATGAGCAGTTCTTC.

The chain recombines TRBV7-2 with TRBJ2-5, with TRBD2 matching 14 bases. J was trimmed by 5 bases and V by 5 bases; bases with no gene match: 7. Germline CDR1 and CDR2: SGHTA and FQGNSA. There are 16 residues in the CDR3. CDR3 bases: TGTGCCAGCAGCCAGGGACTAGCGGGGGTGCAGGAGACCCAGTACTTC. Translated, it gives CASSQGLAGVQETQYF.